These T cell receptor beta chains were read from a single sample in a study of monozygotic twins with inflammatory bowel disease. From its re-call of the 5' RACE reads, TCRdb lists each CDR3 protein once, without DNA. Its table records roughly 160,000 distinct CDR3 sequences. The sample comprised blood. These receptor sequences come from a human donor with ulcerative colitis or Crohn's disease, or a healthy co-twin of an affected twin (not recorded which). The CDR3 runs from the conserved cysteine through the conserved F or W.

CDR3 protein,J gene,V gene
CASSPNQPGPNVPYEQYF,TRBJ2-7,TRBV18
CASSLDQTQYF,TRBJ2-5,TRBV5-1
CASSLERDRSGNTIYF,TRBJ1-3,TRBV5-4
CASSQNRGGEQYF,TRBJ2-7,TRBV3-1
CASSLGTGEVGEQYF,TRBJ2-7,TRBV5-1
CASSPGLGGTYEQYF,TRBJ2-7,TRBV7-9
CASSLVGPQETQYF,TRBJ2-5,TRBV5-1
CASSQTTGGDTQYF,TRBJ2-3,TRBV12-3/TRBV12-4
CATSDLSRNTGELFF,TRBJ2-2,TRBV24-1
CASSQRQGAAEQFF,TRBJ2-1,TRBV5-1
CASSWERNTEAFF,TRBJ1-1,TRBV7-9
CASSQDVGRDTGELFF,TRBJ2-2,TRBV4-3
CSARGDRHLYEQYF,TRBJ2-7,TRBV20-1
CSARGPHGTSGGETQYF,TRBJ2-5,TRBV20-1
CASSSITEDYGYTF,TRBJ1-2,TRBV5-1
CASSYNVGSYNEQFF,TRBJ2-1,TRBV11-3
CASSLWSSGGLISYNEQFF,TRBJ2-1,TRBV11-1
CASSFPGRDTQYF,TRBJ2-3,TRBV28
CSARAIAGKGEQFF,TRBJ2-1,TRBV20-1
CSALTGTSGSYEQFF,TRBJ2-1,TRBV20-1
CASGLERDRSYEQYF,TRBJ2-7,TRBV12-5
CASSPWDRLSYEQYF,TRBJ2-7,TRBV5-6
CASSSGLPGDTQYF,TRBJ2-3,TRBV7-3
CASTSAGEIYNEQFF,TRBJ2-1,TRBV9
CASSLSQVIAGELFF,TRBJ2-2,TRBV7-2
CASSRAGADTQYF,TRBJ2-3,TRBV7-9
CASSSGHLYEQYF,TRBJ2-7,TRBV28
CASSHEGQGASGANVLTF,TRBJ2-6,TRBV4-2
CASSLGGDRDEQYF,TRBJ2-7,TRBV7-2
CASSLERGRGTQYF,TRBJ2-5,TRBV7-2
CSATNGGGSLYQETQYF,TRBJ2-5,TRBV20-1
CASSLKGPRDREEEVYEKLFF,TRBJ1-4,TRBV6-2/TRBV6-3
CASSLAPGLGYGYTF,TRBJ1-2,TRBV5-4
CASSYLASPYNEQFF,TRBJ2-1,TRBV6-2/TRBV6-3
CASSSHAGVNEQFF,TRBJ2-1,TRBV25-1
CSARVGTGVYEQYF,TRBJ2-7,TRBV20-1
CASSPPAGIYGYTF,TRBJ1-2,TRBV18
CASIRSLAGVTDTQYF,TRBJ2-3,TRBV12-3/TRBV12-4
CAWGQSDEQYF,TRBJ2-7,TRBV30
CASNLHRGNTEAFF,TRBJ1-1,TRBV12-3/TRBV12-4
CASSFARRGPVLNNQPQHF,TRBJ1-5,TRBV7-8
CASSLKRGLSEQYF,TRBJ2-7,TRBV7-2
CASSDVLGRTGELFF,TRBJ2-2,TRBV25-1
CASTPSRGLAGYNEQFF,TRBJ2-1,TRBV28
CASSPSTDYGYTF,TRBJ1-2,TRBV5-6
CASSLAILRYEQYF,TRBJ2-7,TRBV7-2
CASSSLAGVETQYF,TRBJ2-5,TRBV7-2
CATSRDGPGLNTGELFF,TRBJ2-2,TRBV15
CASSIPSGQYPFRPDSGANVLTF,TRBJ2-6,TRBV19
CSARTTTPNYGYTF,TRBJ1-2,TRBV20-1
CSARDDRGGRSNQPQHF,TRBJ1-5,TRBV20-1
CSASVPGGNRHTQYF,TRBJ2-3,TRBV20-1
CASSRTVNTIYF,TRBJ1-3,TRBV12-3/TRBV12-4
CASSLEGRGSYEQYF,TRBJ2-7,TRBV5-1
CASSSDTNTGELFF,TRBJ2-2,TRBV12-3/TRBV12-4